A selection of T cell receptor beta chains follows, all from one sample in a study of brain T cells in children with intractable seizures. Generated by immunoSEQ multiplex PCR, the TCRdb table keeps only in-frame clones and is missing some. Altogether 88,000 or so clones are present, around 90% being singletons, with the ten largest covering 24%. Here the sequenced sample was peripheral blood, taken at surgery. Every receptor here comes from a girl aged 2 to 9 with Rasmussen encephalitis and intractable seizures. The CDR3 runs from the conserved cysteine through the conserved F or W. D genes are given only for firm matches. The size field is filled for only some rows; it gives once, few, many or a size class.

J gene	V gene	D gene	clone size	CDR3 protein	CDR3 DNA
TRBJ1-5	TRBV28	NA	NA	CASSLLGGQPQHF	TGTGCCAGCAGTTTACTGGGGGGGCAGCCCCAGCATTTT
TRBJ2-1	TRBV12-5	TRBD1	NA	CASAETGGTNEQFF	TGTGCTAGTGCCGAAACAGGGGGCACGAATGAGCAGTTCTTC
TRBJ1-2	TRBV2	NA	NA	CASSVRLTNTF	TGTGCCAGCAGTGTACGACTAACCAACACCTTC
TRBJ2-7	TRBV6-5	NA	NA	CASVGGRNIIYEQYF	TGTGCCAGCGTTGGGGGACGGAATATTATCTACGAGCAGTACTTC
TRBJ2-6	TRBV19	NA	NA	CASSPGTTGANVLTF	TGTGCCAGTAGTCCAGGGACGACTGGGGCCAACGTCCTGACTTTC
TRBJ1-3	TRBV6-2/TRBV6-3	NA	NA	CASSYRVVAELSDTIYF	TGTGCCAGCAGTTACAGAGTCGTAGCAGAACTATCCGACACCATATATTTT
TRBJ1-1	TRBV9	NA	NA	CASSALLNTEAFF	TGTGCCAGCAGCGCTTTATTGAACACTGAAGCTTTCTTT
TRBJ2-7	TRBV5-1	NA	NA	CASSLAGRGYEQYF	TGCGCCAGCAGCTTGGCCGGGAGAGGCTACGAGCAGTACTTC
TRBJ1-5	TRBV24-1	TRBD1	NA	CATATGQKNQPQHF	TGTGCCACCGCAACGGGACAGAAAAATCAGCCCCAGCATTTT
TRBJ2-2	TRBV6-5	NA	NA	CASSLHLLGELFF	TGTGCCAGCAGCCTTCACCTCCTCGGGGAGCTGTTTTTT
TRBJ1-3	TRBV6-5	NA	NA	CASSPGNPGNTIYF	TGTGCCAGCAGCCCCGGGAACCCCGGAAACACCATATATTTT
TRBJ2-1	TRBV4-1	NA	NA	CASSQASLAGEQFF	TGCGCCAGCAGCCAAGCCTCGTTGGCAGGCGAGCAGTTCTTC
TRBJ1-4	TRBV29-1	TRBD1	NA	CSVVQGQGRTNEKLFF	TGCAGCGTTGTTCAAGGACAGGGAAGAACTAATGAAAAACTGTTTTTT
TRBJ1-2	TRBV2	NA	once	CASPPSKINYGYTF	TGTGCCAGCCCGCCGAGCAAGATTAACTATGGCTACACCTTC
TRBJ2-6	TRBV30	NA	once	CAWSVGGANVLTF	TGTGCCTGGAGTGTAGGAGGGGCCAACGTCCTGACTTTC
TRBJ2-5	TRBV28	TRBD1	NA	CASSPRDREETQYF	TGTGCCAGCAGTCCCCGGGACAGGGAGGAGACCCAGTACTTC
TRBJ1-2	TRBV5-4	NA	NA	CASSFKENPNYGYTF	TGTGCCAGCAGCTTTAAGGAGAACCCCAACTATGGCTACACCTTC
TRBJ1-2	TRBV6-5	NA	NA	CASRSITGYMDGYTF	TGTGCCAGCAGGTCAATTACAGGGTATATGGATGGCTACACCTTC
TRBJ1-2	TRBV19	TRBD1	once	CASRSPKPGQGLYGYTF	TGTGCCAGTAGATCCCCCAAGCCGGGACAGGGCTTATATGGCTACACCTTC
TRBJ2-1	TRBV18	TRBD2	NA	CASSHGGPGLALYNEQFF	TGTGCCAGCTCACACGGAGGGCCGGGACTAGCTCTCTACAATGAGCAGTTCTTC
TRBJ1-2	TRBV18	NA	NA	CASSRGLDGYTF	TGTGCCAGCTCGCGGGGTCTAGATGGCTACACCTTC
TRBJ1-5	TRBV7-8	TRBD1	NA	CASSPTTGIISQPQHF	TGTGCCAGCAGCCCAACGACAGGGATAATCAGTCAGCCCCAGCATTTT
TRBJ1-1	TRBV6-5	NA	NA	CASLLGQSNTEAFF	TGTGCCAGCCTGCTTGGGCAGTCCAACACTGAAGCTTTCTTT
TRBJ2-2	TRBV3-1/TRBV3-2	NA	NA	CASSQSRDTGELFF	TGTGCCAGCAGCCAAAGTAGGGACACCGGGGAGCTGTTTTTT
TRBJ2-2	TRBV7-6	TRBD2	once	CASSLRLAGASTGELFF	TGTGCCAGCAGCTTACGGCTAGCGGGAGCCTCGACCGGGGAGCTGTTTTTT
TRBJ1-1	TRBV21-1	NA	NA	CASSKEPDRVAFEAFF	TGTGCCAGCAGCAAAGAGCCGGACAGGGTCGCCTTTGAAGCTTTCTTT
TRBJ1-1	TRBV19	TRBD1	NA	CASSIRGRGMEAFF	TGTGCCAGTAGTATCAGGGGGCGCGGGATGGAAGCTTTCTTT
TRBJ1-5	TRBV19	NA	NA	CASSIEPGNQPQHF	TGTGCCAGTAGTATAGAGCCGGGAAACCAGCCCCAGCATTTT